The present entry profiles one T cell receptor (beta chain) with its context. CDR3 length: 17 residues. Germline CDR1 reads DFQATT; CDR2 reads SNEGSKA (reference sequence). V lost 1 base and J 8 bases, leaving 23 bases between the germline ends. This entry belongs to a study of human T cells and chemical hapten exposure. For the study at large: Patches with 0.01% DPC went on the upper back, and the tests were read at 6 days.

Sample time point: patch test 1, 2 weeks after DPC sensitization. Documented treatment: therapeutic diphenylcyclopropenone sensitization with weekly scalp DPC. Via MiXCR, TCRdb re-called the RACE reads, giving one row per CDR3 protein. The data hold roughly 120,000 distinct CDR3 sequences, with roughly 15% observed a single time. The sequence was collected from a man between 18 and 29 years old with alopecia areata. Some clones in this sample may be carry-over from other donors' samples. This rearrangement joins TRBV20-1 to TRBJ1-4; D unresolved. The specimen comprised whole blood, sampled in connection with sensitization to the hapten diphenylcyclopropenone (DPC). CDR3 DNA sequence: TGCAGTGCTAGAGGGAAGCCCCCCCGGGGTATTGGGGAAAAACTGTTTTTT. Its translation is CSARGKPPRGIGEKLFF.